This T cell receptor (beta chain) comes out of a study of T cell responses to AZD1222 COVID-19 vaccine. Study at large: It was second doses at about 4 or about 12 weeks that were pooled.

Trimming took 7 bases from V and 3 from J; bases not matched to a gene: 7. CDR3 length equals 13 residues. The germline V gene encodes CDR1 SQVTM and CDR2 ANQGSEA. The assay was immunoSEQ multiplex PCR, and TCRdb's table has in-frame clones only and misses some. The sample records under 70,000 clones, about 87% being singletons. In regard to this clone: Antigen unknown.

Study observations and caveats: There were repertoire samples only from the period after the peak T cell response.

The material was peripheral blood, obtained on day 0 of AZD1222 vaccination. The chain combines TRBV29-1 with TRBJ1-2, with 8 positions matching TRBD1. The TCR was taken from an adult in good health. CDR3 DNA: TGCAGCGACGGACAGGGCTTAGACTATGGCTACACCTTC. This encodes CSDGQGLDYGYTF.